This TCR beta chain was sequenced for a study of cytomegalovirus exposure and HLA in healthy donors. Regarding this clone: Its antigen is currently unknown.

PCR used 60 Vbeta primers and 13 Jbeta primers. Clones were sequenced by immunoSEQ multiplex PCR, and TCRdb holds only the in-frame ones, with some missing. The table for this sample gives around 200,000 clones. The CDR3 has 16 residues. With 5 bases removed from V and 0 bases from J, the gap between germline ends came to 15 bases. CDR1 is SGHNT and CDR2 is YENEEA in the germline V gene. Study-wide results and limits: Later on, an analysis found that several of the most significant clusters appeared to be linked to common viral pathogens, which included parvovirus B19. Relative to the roughly 690-donor mean, N-insertions were reportedly fewer in an Asian-associated ancestry cluster in a later analysis. Data from an earlier analysis indicated that most TCR beta V segments were productive either about 87% or about 30% of the time. The authors listed 150 to 200 TCR beta chains as cytomegalovirus-associated.

Source material: PBMCs. This rearrangement joins TRBV11-3 to TRBJ2-3, with a possible D match to TRBD2 (6 bases). The TCR comes from a girl aged 2 to 9 in good health and CMV-seropositive. CDR3 in amino acids: CASSRGRRESTDTQYF. Written as DNA, the CDR3 is TGTGCCAGCAGCCGAGGGAGGCGGGAAAGCACAGATACGCAGTATTTT.